The rows below give T cell receptor beta chains drawn from one sample of a study of T-cell reconstitution after alpha-beta-depleted transplantation in children. TCRdb reprocessed the PCR reads with MiXCR, giving one entry per CDR3 protein. The top ten hold 95% to 98% of the sample, which has about 58,000 distinct CDR3 sequences, approximately 43% seen once. The sequences come from PBMCs, mostly from graft donor cells, collected 360 days after TCRalphabeta/CD19-depleted stem cell transplant. The receptor source for this set is a male patient younger than 18 who had a stem cell transplant for acute lymphoblastic leukemia, so the T cells may come from the graft donor. Both conserved end residues are trimmed from each CDR3. Only some rows state a clone size, as once, few, many or a class for expanded clones.

V gene	clone size	J gene	CDR3 protein
TRBV12-3/TRBV12-4	few	TRBJ1-5	ASSRGAAIGGRQPQH
TRBV29-1	few	TRBJ2-2	SASGFTGELF
TRBV6-2/TRBV6-3	-	TRBJ2-1	ASRASVKEQF
TRBV29-1	-	TRBJ1-5	SVTIGDQPQH
TRBV12-3/TRBV12-4	-	TRBJ2-7	ASSLPWSDEQY
TRBV10-3	-	TRBJ2-7	AITQGGSSYEQY
TRBV29-1	-	TRBJ2-2	SVSGWGLRDTGELF
TRBV6-2/TRBV6-3	-	TRBJ2-1	ASSYGGGGNNEQF
TRBV4-2	few	TRBJ2-2	ASSRGGANTGELF
TRBV20-1	few	TRBJ2-1	SARDRPVWGGEQF
TRBV7-2	few	TRBJ1-1	ASSSQEGLRAF
TRBV7-6	-	TRBJ2-1	ASSPKVGEGPSDEQF
TRBV6-2/TRBV6-3	-	TRBJ2-7	ASASPGDKRSYEQY
TRBV24-1	once	TRBJ2-1	ATSDLGGVGNNEQF
TRBV11-2	few	TRBJ2-3	ASSLTSTAGPSTDTQY
TRBV4-3	-	TRBJ2-1	ASSPTSGRWDEQF
TRBV2	few	TRBJ2-1	ASSVQATGYNEQF
TRBV28	-	TRBJ2-7	ASSFDLTSSYEQY
TRBV20-1	few	TRBJ2-2	SALSDGTGELF
TRBV5-1	-	TRBJ2-1	ASSLALGVGYNEQF
TRBV12-3/TRBV12-4	-	TRBJ2-1	ASSLRLAGVHEQF
TRBV7-9	-	TRBJ2-2	ASSLAPTYTGELF
TRBV5-6	-	TRBJ1-5	ASSTRTPNSNQPQH
TRBV29-1	few	TRBJ2-1	SVVRNNEQF
TRBV5-1	many	TRBJ2-2	ASSLLDNTGELF
TRBV5-1	-	TRBJ2-7	ASSHQSEQY
TRBV10-3	-	TRBJ2-5	AISEVQGAPAETQY
TRBV5-1	few	TRBJ2-2	ASSLIADGLAPGELF
TRBV4-2	-	TRBJ2-3	ASSQVGATSSTDTQY
TRBV6-1	few	TRBJ2-7	ASSLGKGLYEQY
TRBV12-3/TRBV12-4	-	TRBJ2-3	ASSSGSLTDTQY
TRBV4-1	-	TRBJ1-2	ASSQDWAGANNYGYT
TRBV6-1	-	TRBJ2-3	ASRGTGYSTDTQY
TRBV3-1	-	TRBJ2-5	ASSQDPKGGTQY
TRBV4-3	-	TRBJ2-1	ASSQGRPGFYNEQF
TRBV12-3/TRBV12-4	-	TRBJ2-1	ASIRKQGTWGNEQF
TRBV24-1	-	TRBJ1-4	ATSDSRSMGKLF
TRBV20-1	-	TRBJ1-1	SARLTGDTAEAF
TRBV2	few	TRBJ2-7	ASRRDLTYEQY
TRBV4-3	few	TRBJ1-6	ASSHDKGARYGSPLH
TRBV7-9	few	TRBJ2-1	ASSNSGRNEQF
TRBV11-3	-	TRBJ2-2	ASSPDRLNTGELF
TRBV6-5	-	TRBJ2-1	ASSSGTGRYNEQF
TRBV3-1	-	TRBJ2-5	ASSGSGSKETQY
TRBV21-1	-	TRBJ2-3	ASTQGGSRDTQY
TRBV7-9	-	TRBJ2-1	ASSLRVAVLYEQF
TRBV2	few	TRBJ2-3	ASRVGGLDTQY
TRBV27	few	TRBJ2-1	ASTPNRPVSYNEQF
TRBV27	few	TRBJ2-2	ASSFIPNTGELF
TRBV5-1	-	TRBJ2-7	ASSSTGTGVHEQY
TRBV9	few	TRBJ1-1	ASSATWTGWMNTEAF
TRBV6-2/TRBV6-3	-	TRBJ2-7	ASSQGLANSYEQY
TRBV20-1	-	TRBJ2-3	SARDLTSGSIDTQY
TRBV12-3/TRBV12-4	-	TRBJ2-5	ASSVAGQETQY
TRBV29-1	once	TRBJ1-2	SVQGNYGYT
TRBV7-9	few	TRBJ2-7	ASSLPTWTSGISEQY
TRBV20-1	-	TRBJ1-5	SARGTGNQPQH
TRBV6-1	-	TRBJ2-7	ASDRLAGDYEQY